These 3 T cell receptor beta chains originate from one sample sequenced in a study of blood T cell repertoires in COVID-19. Method: immunoSEQ multiplex PCR; TCRdb's copy keeps in-frame clones and lacks some. Here the sample spans 220,000 or so clones, around 84% being singletons. The specimen was PBMCs or T cells enriched from blood (not recorded which). These receptors were obtained from a woman aged 40 to 50 who had recovered from COVID-19.

This chain joins TRBV7-9 and TRBJ1-2, with D hard to call. Germline V lookup: CDR1 SEHNR, CDR2 FQNEAQ (reference sequence). This CDR3 is 14 amino acids long. V lost 0 bases, J lost 2 bases, and 7 bases lay in between. The CDR3 is CASSLARGNYGYTF. CDR3 coding DNA: TGTGCCAGCAGCTTAGCACGCGGAAACTATGGCTACACCTTC.

The chain recombines TRBV4-2 with TRBJ2-3; possible D gene TRBD1, 5 bases. V lost 1 base and J lost 4, with 6 bases in between. Germline CDR1 and CDR2: LGHNA and YNFKEQ. This CDR3 is 13 amino acids long. The CDR3 DNA is TGTGCCAGCAGCCAAGGGGGCCCAGATACGCAGTATTTT. It translates to CASSQGGPDTQYF.

This sequence joins TRBV11-3 and TRBJ2-3; D remains unclear. Trimming took 5 bases from V and 4 from J, leaving 7 bases between them. Germline V gene lookup returns CDR1 SGHNT and CDR2 YENEEA. The CDR3 extends over 12 amino acids. CDR3 amino acids: CASSPVSDTQYF. CDR3 DNA sequence: TGTGCCAGCAGCCCCGTCTCAGATACGCAGTATTTT.